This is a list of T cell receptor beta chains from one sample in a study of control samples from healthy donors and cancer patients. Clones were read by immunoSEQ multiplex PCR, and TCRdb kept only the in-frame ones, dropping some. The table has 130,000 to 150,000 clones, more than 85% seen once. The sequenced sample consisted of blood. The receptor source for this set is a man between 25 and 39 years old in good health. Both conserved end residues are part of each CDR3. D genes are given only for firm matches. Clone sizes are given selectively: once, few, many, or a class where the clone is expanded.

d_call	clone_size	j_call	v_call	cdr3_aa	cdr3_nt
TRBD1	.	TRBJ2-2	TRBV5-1	CASSLRDRGAGELFF	TGCGCCAGCAGCTTGAGGGACAGGGGTGCCGGGGAGCTGTTTTTT
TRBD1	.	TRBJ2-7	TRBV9	CASSSSQQGHEQYF	TGTGCCAGCAGCTCGAGCCAACAGGGGCACGAGCAGTACTTC
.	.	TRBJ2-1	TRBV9	CASSVGTNNEQFF	TGTGCCAGCAGCGTAGGGACCAACAATGAGCAGTTCTTC
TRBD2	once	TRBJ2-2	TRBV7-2	CASSLKAGTGELFF	TGTGCCAGCAGCCTGAAAGCGGGAACCGGGGAGCTGTTTTTT
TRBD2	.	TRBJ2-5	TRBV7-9	CASSLAGLAGEETQYF	TGTGCCAGCAGCTTAGCGGGACTAGCGGGGGAAGAGACCCAGTACTTC
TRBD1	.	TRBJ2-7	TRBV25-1	CASSEPGQGYYEQYF	TGTGCCAGCAGTGAACCGGGACAGGGGTACTACGAGCAGTACTTC
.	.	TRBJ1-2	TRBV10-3	CAIRQDLNYGYTF	TGTGCCATACGACAGGACCTGAACTATGGCTACACCTTC
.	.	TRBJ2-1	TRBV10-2	CASSEWGGRYNEQFF	TGCGCCAGCAGTGAATGGGGGGGCCGTTACAATGAGCAGTTCTTC
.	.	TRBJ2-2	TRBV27	CASSLKGRSNTGELFF	TGTGCCAGCAGTTTAAAGGGCAGGAGTAACACCGGGGAGCTGTTTTTT
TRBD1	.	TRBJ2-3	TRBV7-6	CASRTGQGLADTQYF	TGTGCCAGCAGAACGGGACAGGGACTGGCAGATACGCAGTATTTT
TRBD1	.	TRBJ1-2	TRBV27	CASRGTGLYGYTF	TGTGCCAGCAGAGGGACAGGACTTTATGGCTACACCTTC
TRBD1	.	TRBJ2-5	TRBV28	CASSRDRGRDSLETQYF	TGTGCCAGCAGTCGGGACAGGGGCCGGGACAGTCTAGAGACCCAGTACTTC
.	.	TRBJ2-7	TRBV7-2	CASSAGLSREQYF	TGTGCCAGCAGCGCAGGACTCTCGAGGGAGCAGTACTTC
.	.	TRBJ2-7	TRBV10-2	CASSERGYEQYF	TGCGCCAGCAGTGAACGAGGCTACGAGCAGTACTTC
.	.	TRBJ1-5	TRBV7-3	CASSYGTVQNQPQHF	TGTGCCAGCAGCTACGGGACGGTACAAAATCAGCCCCAGCATTTT
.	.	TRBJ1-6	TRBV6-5	CASSYGGRGNSPLHF	TGTGCCAGCAGTTATGGAGGCAGGGGTAATTCACCCCTCCACTTT
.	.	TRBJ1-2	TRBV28	CASSPFVRYGYTF	TGTGCCAGCAGCCCGTTCGTCCGATATGGCTACACCTTC
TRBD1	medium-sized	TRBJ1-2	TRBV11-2	CASSYGQGLLVYYGYTF	TGTGCCAGCAGCTATGGACAGGGGCTACTAGTATACTATGGCTACACCTTC
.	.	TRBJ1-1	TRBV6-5	CASILSGYGAFF	TGTGCCAGCATCCTCAGTGGCTACGGGGCTTTCTTT
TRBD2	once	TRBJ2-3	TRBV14	CASSQDLAGGSTDTQYF	TGTGCCAGCAGCCAAGATTTGGCGGGGGGGAGCACAGATACGCAGTATTTT
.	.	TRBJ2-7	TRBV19	CASSISGEQYF	TGTGCCAGTAGTATAAGCGGCGAGCAGTACTTC
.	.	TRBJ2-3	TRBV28	CASRSSTPTDTQYF	TGTGCCAGCAGATCCTCCACTCCGACCGATACGCAGTATTTT
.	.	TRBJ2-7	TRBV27	CASSLANGGGQYF	TGTGCCAGCAGTTTGGCGAACGGGGGAGGGCAGTACTTC
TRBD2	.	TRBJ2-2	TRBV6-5	CASASGTGELFF	TGTGCCAGCGCTAGCGGGACCGGGGAGCTGTTTTTT
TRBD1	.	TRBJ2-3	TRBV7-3	CASSFYGQDSDTQYF	TGTGCCAGCAGCTTCTACGGACAGGACTCAGATACGCAGTATTTT
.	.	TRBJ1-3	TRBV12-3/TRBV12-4	CAKGTLSGNTIYF	TGTGCAAAGGGGACCCTCTCTGGAAACACCATATATTTT
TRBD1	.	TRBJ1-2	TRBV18	CASSPPEQGGYTF	TGTGCCAGCTCACCACCGGAACAGGGGGGCTACACCTTC
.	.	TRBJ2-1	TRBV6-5	CASSIRDPRYNEQFF	TGTGCCAGCAGTATCCGGGACCCAAGGTACAATGAGCAGTTCTTC
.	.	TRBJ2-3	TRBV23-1	CASSQEQGTDTQYF	TGCGCCAGCAGTCAAGAACAGGGTACGGATACGCAGTATTTT
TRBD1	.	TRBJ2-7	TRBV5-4	CASSSGQGANEQYF	TGTGCCAGCAGCTCGGGACAGGGGGCCAACGAGCAGTACTTC
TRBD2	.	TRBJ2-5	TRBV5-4	CASSLASGGAFETQYF	TGTGCCAGCAGCTTGGCTAGCGGGGGGGCCTTTGAGACCCAGTACTTC
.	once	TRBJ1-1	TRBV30	CAWSVPRRWSTEAFF	TGTGCCTGGAGTGTACCGCGCAGGTGGAGCACTGAAGCTTTCTTT
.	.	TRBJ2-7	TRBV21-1	CASSKDSRTYEQYF	TGTGCCAGCAGCAAAGACAGCAGAACCTACGAGCAGTACTTC
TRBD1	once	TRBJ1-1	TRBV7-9	CASSHDRVEAFF	TGTGCCAGCAGCCATGACAGGGTTGAAGCTTTCTTT
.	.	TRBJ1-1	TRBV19	CASSDLSMNTEAFF	TGTGCCAGTAGTGACCTTAGCATGAACACTGAAGCTTTCTTT
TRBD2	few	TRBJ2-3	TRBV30	CAWSKTSAGDTQYF	TGTGCCTGGAGTAAGACTAGCGCTGGAGATACGCAGTATTTT
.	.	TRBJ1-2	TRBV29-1	CSVGYGGYTF	TGCAGCGTTGGGTATGGTGGCTACACCTTC
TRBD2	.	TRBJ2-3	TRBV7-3	CASSLGGERTDTQYF	TGTGCCAGCAGCTTAGGGGGGGAGCGGACAGATACGCAGTATTTT